Only a few counts were recorded for the clone carrying this T cell receptor beta chain. The data are from a study of T cells in pancreatic ductal adenocarcinoma. No neoadjuvant therapy was given to the selected pancreatic ductal adenocarcinoma patients before their surgery. The assay was immunoSEQ multiplex PCR, and TCRdb's table has in-frame clones only and misses some. This table has some 5,400 clones, less than 75% appearing once. The sample consisted of pancreatic tumor tissue. The sequence derives from a human donor with pancreatic ductal adenocarcinoma.

The CDR3 here is CASSLPATGAFF. The CDR3, as DNA: TGTGCCAGCAGCTTACCCGCCACGGGGGCTTTCTTT. This sequence joins TRBV7-9 and TRBJ1-1; no definite D call. Per germline, CDR1 SEHNR and CDR2 FQNEAQ (reference sequence). V was cut by 2 bases and J by 11 bases, with 12 bases left in between. The CDR3 spans 12 residues.